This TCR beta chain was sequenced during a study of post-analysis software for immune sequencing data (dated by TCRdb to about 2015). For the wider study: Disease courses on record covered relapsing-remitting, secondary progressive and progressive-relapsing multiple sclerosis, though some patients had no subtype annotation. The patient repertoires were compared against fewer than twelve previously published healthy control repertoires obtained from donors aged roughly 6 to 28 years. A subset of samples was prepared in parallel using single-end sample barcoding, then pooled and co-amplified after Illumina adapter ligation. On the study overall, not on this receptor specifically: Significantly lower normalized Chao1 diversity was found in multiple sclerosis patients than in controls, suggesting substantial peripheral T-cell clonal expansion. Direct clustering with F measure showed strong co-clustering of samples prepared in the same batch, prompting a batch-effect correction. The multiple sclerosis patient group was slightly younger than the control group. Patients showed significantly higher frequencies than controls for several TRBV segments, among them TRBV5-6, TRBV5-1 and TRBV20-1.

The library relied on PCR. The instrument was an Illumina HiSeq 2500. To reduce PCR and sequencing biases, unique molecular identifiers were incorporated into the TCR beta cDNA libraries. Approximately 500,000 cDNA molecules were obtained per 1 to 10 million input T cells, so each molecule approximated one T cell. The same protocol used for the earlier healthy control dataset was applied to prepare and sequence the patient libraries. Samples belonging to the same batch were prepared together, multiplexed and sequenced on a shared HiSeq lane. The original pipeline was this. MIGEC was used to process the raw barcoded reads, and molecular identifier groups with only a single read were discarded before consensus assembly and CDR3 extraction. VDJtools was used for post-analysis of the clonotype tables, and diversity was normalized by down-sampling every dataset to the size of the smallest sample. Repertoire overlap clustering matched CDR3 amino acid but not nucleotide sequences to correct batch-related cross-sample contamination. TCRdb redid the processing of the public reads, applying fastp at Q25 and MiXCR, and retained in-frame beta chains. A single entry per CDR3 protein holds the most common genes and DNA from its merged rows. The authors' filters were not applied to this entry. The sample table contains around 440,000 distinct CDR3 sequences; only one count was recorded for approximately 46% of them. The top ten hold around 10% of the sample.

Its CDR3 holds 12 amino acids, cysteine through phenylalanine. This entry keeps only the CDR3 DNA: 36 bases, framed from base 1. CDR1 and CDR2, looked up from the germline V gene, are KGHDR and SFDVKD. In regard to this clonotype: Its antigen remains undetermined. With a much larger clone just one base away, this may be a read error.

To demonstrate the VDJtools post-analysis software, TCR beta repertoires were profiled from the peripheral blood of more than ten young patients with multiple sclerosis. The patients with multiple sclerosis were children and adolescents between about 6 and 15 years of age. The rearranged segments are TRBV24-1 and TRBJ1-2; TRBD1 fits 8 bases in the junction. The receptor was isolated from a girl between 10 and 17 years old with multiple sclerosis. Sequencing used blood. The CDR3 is CAASRTGTGYTF. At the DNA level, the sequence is TGTGCCGCCAGTAGGACAGGGACCGGCTACACCTTC.